This T cell receptor (beta chain) was recorded in a study of beta chain features in type 1 diabetes. The study, taken as a whole, reports: VDJ junctions from type 1 diabetes patients carried fewer insertions and larger deletions. When Type 1 diabetes patients were examined, their TCRB CDR3s proved moderately but significantly shorter in all four CD4+ subsets. It was not settled here whether HLA type affects TCRB rearrangement.

The isolated RNA, all of it, was reverse transcribed, so expressed TCRB transcripts were what got sequenced. Method: immunoSEQ multiplex PCR; TCRdb's copy keeps in-frame clones and lacks some. This sample has over 150,000 clones, with about a tenth found just once. This clone was counted a single time. No antigen is known for it. Trimming pared 4 bases from V and 6 bases from J, leaving 16 bases between. CDR1 MNHNS and CDR2 SASEGT come from the germline V gene. This CDR3 is built from 15 residues. Sequencing was performed on central memory CD4+ T cells from blood. The chain uses TRBV6-1 and TRBJ1-5, with D possibly matching TRBD1 (6 bases). The clonotype originates from a man younger than 45 with type 1 diabetes. The CDR3 DNA reads as TGTGCCAGCAGTGCGGGCAGGGGTAACAGTCAGCCCCAGCATTTT. Residues: CASSAGRGNSQPQHF.